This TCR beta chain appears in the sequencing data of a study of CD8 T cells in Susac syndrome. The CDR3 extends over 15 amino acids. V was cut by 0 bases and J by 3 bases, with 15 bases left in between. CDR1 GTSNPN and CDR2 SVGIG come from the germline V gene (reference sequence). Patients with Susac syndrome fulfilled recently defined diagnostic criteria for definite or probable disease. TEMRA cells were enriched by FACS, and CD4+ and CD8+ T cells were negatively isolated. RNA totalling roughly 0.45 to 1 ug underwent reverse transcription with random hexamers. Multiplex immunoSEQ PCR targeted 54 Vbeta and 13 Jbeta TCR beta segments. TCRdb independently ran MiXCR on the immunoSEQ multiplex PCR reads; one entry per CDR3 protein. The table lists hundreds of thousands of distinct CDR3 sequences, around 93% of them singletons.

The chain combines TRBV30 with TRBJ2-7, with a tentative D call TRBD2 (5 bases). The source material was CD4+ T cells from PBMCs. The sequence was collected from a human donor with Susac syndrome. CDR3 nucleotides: TGTGCCTGGAGTGTAAACCCCCCGGGGAACTACGAGCAGTACTTC. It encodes CAWSVNPPGNYEQYF.